The entry below gives a single T cell receptor (beta chain) sequence along with its context. What it binds is unknown. These data are taken from a study of blood T cells in healthy people across ages. Regarding the study as a whole: The recorded TCR beta diversity per million T cells decreased in a roughly linear manner with age.

There are 14 residues in the CDR3. V shed 11 bases, J shed 2 bases, and the junction held 9 bases outside the gene matches. Germline CDR1 MGHDK, CDR2 SYGVNS. Combining a sample-barcoded 5' primer with a J-beta primer mix, a second PCR ran for about 6 to 11 cycles. Paired-end reads containing CDR3 totaled no fewer than 2.5 million for each sample. TCRdb called the 5' RACE reads again in MiXCR, with one record for every CDR3 protein. The sample has 1.4 million to 1.5 million distinct CDR3 sequences, about 40% seen once. This clonotype was sampled from a woman aged 18-29 years in good health. V usage is TRBV25-1 and J usage is TRBJ2-5; TRBD1 matches 9 bases. Sequencing was carried out using blood. CDR3 loop: CASQGQGTQETQYF. The CDR3 DNA sequence: TGTGCCTCTCAGGGACAGGGAACTCAAGAGACCCAGTACTTC. Full variable domain (missing parts from reference TRBV25-1 and TRBJ2-5): EADIYQTPRYLVIGTGKKITLECSQTMGHDKMYWYQQDPGMELHLIHYSYGVNSTEKGDLSSESTVSRIRTEHFPLTLESARPSHTSQYLCASQGQGTQETQYFGPGTRLLVL.